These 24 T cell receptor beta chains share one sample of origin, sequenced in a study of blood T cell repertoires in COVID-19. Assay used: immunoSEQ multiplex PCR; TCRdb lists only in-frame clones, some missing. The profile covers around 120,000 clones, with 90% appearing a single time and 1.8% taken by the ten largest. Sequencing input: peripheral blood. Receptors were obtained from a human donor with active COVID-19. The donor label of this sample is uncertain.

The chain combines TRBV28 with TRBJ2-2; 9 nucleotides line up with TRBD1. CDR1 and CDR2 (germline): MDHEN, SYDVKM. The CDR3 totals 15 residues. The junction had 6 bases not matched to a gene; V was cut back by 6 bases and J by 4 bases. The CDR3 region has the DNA TGTGCCAGCAGAACCGACAGGGGGGCCACCGGGGAGCTGTTTTTT. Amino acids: CASRTDRGATGELFF.

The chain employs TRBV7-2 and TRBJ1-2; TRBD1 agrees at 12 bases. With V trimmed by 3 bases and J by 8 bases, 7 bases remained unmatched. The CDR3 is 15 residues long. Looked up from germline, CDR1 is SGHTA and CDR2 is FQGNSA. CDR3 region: CASSFGTGGVEGYTF. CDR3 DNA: TGTGCCAGCAGCTTCGGGACAGGGGGCGTGGAGGGCTACACCTTC.

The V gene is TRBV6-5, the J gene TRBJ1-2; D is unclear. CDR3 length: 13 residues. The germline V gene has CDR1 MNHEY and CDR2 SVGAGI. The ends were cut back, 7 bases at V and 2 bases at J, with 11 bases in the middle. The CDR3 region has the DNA TGTGCCAGCAAGGTGCGGGGAAACTATGGCTACACCTTC. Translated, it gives CASKVRGNYGYTF.

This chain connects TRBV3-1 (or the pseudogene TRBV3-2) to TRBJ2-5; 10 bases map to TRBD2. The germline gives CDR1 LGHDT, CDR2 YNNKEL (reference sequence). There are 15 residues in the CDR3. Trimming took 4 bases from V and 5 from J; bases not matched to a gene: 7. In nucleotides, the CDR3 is TGTGCCAGCAGCCGAAGCGGGGGGGCCTTGGAGACCCAGTACTTC. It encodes CASSRSGGALETQYF.

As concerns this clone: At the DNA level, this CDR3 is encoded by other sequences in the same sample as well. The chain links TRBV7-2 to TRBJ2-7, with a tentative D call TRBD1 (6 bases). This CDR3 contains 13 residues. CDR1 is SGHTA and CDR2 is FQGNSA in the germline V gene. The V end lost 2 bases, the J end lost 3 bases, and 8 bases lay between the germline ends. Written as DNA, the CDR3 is TGTGCCAGCAGCTTACAGGGGTACTACGAGCAGTACTTC. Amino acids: CASSLQGYYEQYF.

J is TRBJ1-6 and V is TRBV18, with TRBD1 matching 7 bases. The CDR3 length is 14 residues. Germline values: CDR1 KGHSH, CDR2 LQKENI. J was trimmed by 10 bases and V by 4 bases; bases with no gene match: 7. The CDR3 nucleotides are TGTGCCAGCTCACGCGACAGGGACGTCTCACCCCTCCACTTT. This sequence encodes CASSRDRDVSPLHF.

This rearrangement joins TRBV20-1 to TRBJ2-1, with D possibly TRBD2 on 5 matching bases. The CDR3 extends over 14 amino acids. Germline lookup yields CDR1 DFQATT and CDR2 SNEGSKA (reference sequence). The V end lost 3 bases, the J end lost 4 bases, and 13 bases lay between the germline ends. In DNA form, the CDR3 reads TGCAGTGCTAGTGAGCTAGCAGTTTACAATGAGCAGTTCTTC. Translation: CSASELAVYNEQFF.

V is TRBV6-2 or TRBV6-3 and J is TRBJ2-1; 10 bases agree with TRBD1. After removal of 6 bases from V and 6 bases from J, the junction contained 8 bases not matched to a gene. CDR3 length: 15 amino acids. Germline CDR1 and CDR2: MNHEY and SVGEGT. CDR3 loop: CASSKGQGMVNEQFF. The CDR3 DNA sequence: TGTGCCAGCAGCAAGGGACAGGGGATGGTCAATGAGCAGTTCTTC.

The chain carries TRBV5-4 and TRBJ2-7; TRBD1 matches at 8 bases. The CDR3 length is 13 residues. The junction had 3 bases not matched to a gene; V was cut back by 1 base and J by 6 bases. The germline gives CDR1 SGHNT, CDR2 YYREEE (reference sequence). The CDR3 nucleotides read TGTGCCAGCAGCTTGTTGACAGGGGCCGAGCAGTACTTC. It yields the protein CASSLLTGAEQYF.

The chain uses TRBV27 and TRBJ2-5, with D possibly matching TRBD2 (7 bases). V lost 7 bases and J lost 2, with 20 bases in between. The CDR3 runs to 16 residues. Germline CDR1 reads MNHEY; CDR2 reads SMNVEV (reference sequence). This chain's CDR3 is CASKYLGGVTQETQYF. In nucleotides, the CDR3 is TGTGCCAGCAAATATTTAGGGGGGGTTACGCAAGAGACCCAGTACTTC.

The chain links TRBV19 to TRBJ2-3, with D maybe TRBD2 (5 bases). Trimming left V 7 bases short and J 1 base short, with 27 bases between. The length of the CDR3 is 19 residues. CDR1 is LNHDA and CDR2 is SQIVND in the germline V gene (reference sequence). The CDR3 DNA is TGTGCCAGTACCAATAACGAGGGATCTCCAGGACGGCGCACAGATACGCAGTATTTT. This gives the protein CASTNNEGSPGRRTDTQYF.

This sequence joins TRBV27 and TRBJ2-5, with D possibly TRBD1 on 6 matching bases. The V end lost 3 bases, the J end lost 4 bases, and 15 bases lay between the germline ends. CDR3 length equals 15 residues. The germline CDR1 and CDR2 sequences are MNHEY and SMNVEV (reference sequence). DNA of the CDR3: TGTGCCAGCAGTTTTGATAGGGGGAGAGGAGAGACCCAGTACTTC. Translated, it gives CASSFDRGRGETQYF.

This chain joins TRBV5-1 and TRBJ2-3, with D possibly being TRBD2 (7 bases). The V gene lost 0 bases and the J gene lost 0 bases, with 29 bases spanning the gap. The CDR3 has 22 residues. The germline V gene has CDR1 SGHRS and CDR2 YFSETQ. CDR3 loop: CASSLGRGLASALSRSTDTQYF. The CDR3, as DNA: TGCGCCAGCAGCTTGGGGCGGGGGCTAGCTTCGGCCCTGTCTCGGAGCACAGATACGCAGTATTTT.

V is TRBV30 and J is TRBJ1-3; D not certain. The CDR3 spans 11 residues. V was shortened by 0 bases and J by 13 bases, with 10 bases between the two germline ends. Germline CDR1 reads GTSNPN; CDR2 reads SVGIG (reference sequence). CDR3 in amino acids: CAWSVVRGIYF. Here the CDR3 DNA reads TGTGCCTGGAGTGTAGTCAGAGGAATATATTTT.

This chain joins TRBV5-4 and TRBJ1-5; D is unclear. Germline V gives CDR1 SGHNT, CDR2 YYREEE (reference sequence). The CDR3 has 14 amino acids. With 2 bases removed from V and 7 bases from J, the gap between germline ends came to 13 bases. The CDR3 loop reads CASSLDGPGQPQHF. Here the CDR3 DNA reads TGTGCCAGCAGCTTAGACGGCCCGGGGCAGCCCCAGCATTTT.

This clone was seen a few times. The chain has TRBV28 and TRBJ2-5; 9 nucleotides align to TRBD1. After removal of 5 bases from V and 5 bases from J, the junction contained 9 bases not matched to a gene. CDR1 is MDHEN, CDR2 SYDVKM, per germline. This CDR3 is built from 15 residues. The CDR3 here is CASSTRDRGEETQYF. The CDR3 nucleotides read TGTGCCAGCAGTACCCGAGACAGGGGGGAGGAGACCCAGTACTTC.

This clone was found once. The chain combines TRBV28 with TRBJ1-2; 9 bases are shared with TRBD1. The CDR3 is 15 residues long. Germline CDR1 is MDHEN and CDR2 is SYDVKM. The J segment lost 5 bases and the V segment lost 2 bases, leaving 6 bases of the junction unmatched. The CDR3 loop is CASSLTGTGFYGYTF. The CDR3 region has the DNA TGTGCCAGCAGTTTAACCGGGACAGGGTTTTATGGCTACACCTTC.

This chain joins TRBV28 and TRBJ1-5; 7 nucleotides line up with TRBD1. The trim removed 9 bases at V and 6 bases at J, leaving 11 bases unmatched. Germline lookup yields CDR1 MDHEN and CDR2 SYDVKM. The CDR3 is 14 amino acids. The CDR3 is CASILTGAPQPQHF. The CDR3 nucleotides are TGTGCCAGTATCTTAACAGGGGCGCCTCAGCCCCAGCATTTT.

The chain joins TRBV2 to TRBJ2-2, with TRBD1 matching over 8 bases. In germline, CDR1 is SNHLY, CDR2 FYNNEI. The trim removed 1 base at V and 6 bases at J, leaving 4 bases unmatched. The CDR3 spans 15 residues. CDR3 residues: CASSEGRTGSGELFF. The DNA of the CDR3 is TGTGCCAGCAGTGAAGGGCGGACAGGGTCCGGGGAGCTGTTTTTT.

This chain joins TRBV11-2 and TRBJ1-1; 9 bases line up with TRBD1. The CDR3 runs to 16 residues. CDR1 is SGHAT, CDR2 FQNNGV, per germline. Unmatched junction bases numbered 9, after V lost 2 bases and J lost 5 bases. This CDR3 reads CASSLMWGTGRTEAFF. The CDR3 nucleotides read TGTGCCAGCAGCTTAATGTGGGGGACAGGGAGAACTGAAGCTTTCTTT.

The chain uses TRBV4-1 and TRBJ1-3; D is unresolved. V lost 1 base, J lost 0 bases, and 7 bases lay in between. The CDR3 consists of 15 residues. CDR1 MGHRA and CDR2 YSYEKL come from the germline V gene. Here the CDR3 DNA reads TGCGCCAGCAGCCAAGTAACGAGCTCTGGAAACACCATATATTTT. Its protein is CASSQVTSSGNTIYF.

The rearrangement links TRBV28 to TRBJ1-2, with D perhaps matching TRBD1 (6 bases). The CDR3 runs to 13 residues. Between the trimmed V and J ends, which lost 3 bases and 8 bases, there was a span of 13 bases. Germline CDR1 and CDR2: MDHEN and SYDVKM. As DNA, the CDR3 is TGTGCCAGCAGTTTTCAGGCAGGGGTCGGCTACACCTTC. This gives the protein CASSFQAGVGYTF.

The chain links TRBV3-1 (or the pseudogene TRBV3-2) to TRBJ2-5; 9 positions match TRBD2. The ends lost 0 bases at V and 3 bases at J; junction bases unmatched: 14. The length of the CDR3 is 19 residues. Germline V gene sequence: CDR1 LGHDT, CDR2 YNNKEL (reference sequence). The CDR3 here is CASSQDWAGDRLAEETQYF. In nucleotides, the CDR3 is TGTGCCAGCAGCCAAGATTGGGCCGGGGATAGACTAGCGGAAGAGACCCAGTACTTC.

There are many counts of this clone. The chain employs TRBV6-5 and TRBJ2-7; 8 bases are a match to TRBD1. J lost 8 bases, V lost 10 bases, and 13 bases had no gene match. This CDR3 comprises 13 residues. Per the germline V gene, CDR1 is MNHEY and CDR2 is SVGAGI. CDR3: CAISDRDRRKQYF. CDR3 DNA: TGTGCCATTTCGGACAGGGACCGTCGAAAGCAGTACTTC.